This passage covers 3 T cell receptor beta chains from one sample sequenced in a study of blood T cells in healthy people across ages. Using a J-beta primer mix together with a sample-barcoded 5' primer, a second PCR was run for roughly 6 to 12 cycles. From the 5' RACE reads, TCRdb called clonotypes with MiXCR, one entry per CDR3 protein. The sample comprises roughly 1,500,000 distinct CDR3 sequences, approximately 40% of which are singletons, and 7.9% rests with the top ten. The specimen sequenced was blood. All receptors come from a young woman in good health.

The chain employs TRBV6-1 and TRBJ2-5; TRBD1 aligns across 9 bases. The J call is in doubt because the DNA end fits TRBJ2-7 better. CDR3 size: 12 residues. Germline CDR1 and CDR2: MNHNS and SASEGT. The CDR3 DNA follows: TGTGCCACCGGGACAGGGTACTACGAGCAGTACTTC. Translation: CATGTGYYEQYF.

This clonotype showed up just a few times. The chain is built from TRBV20-1 and TRBJ2-5; 9 bases fit TRBD2. The CDR3 totals 14 residues. Germline V lookup: CDR1 DFQATT, CDR2 SNEGSKA (reference sequence). V lost 6 bases, J lost 5 bases, and 10 bases stayed unmatched. CDR3 nucleotide sequence: TGCAGTGCAGATCAGAGCGGGAGGAAGGAGACCCAGTACTTC. This sequence encodes CSADQSGRKETQYF.

The sample holds a few counts of this clonotype. The chain combines TRBV6-5 with TRBJ2-6; tentative D call: TRBD1 (6 bases). Germline V gene sequence: CDR1 MNHEY, CDR2 SVGAGI. CDR3 size: 15 residues. Trimming cost V 8 bases and J 4 bases, with 15 bases left between them. The CDR3 region is CASRRTDSGANVLTF. In nucleotides, the CDR3 is TGTGCCAGCCGTCGGACAGACTCAGGGGCCAACGTCCTGACTTTC.